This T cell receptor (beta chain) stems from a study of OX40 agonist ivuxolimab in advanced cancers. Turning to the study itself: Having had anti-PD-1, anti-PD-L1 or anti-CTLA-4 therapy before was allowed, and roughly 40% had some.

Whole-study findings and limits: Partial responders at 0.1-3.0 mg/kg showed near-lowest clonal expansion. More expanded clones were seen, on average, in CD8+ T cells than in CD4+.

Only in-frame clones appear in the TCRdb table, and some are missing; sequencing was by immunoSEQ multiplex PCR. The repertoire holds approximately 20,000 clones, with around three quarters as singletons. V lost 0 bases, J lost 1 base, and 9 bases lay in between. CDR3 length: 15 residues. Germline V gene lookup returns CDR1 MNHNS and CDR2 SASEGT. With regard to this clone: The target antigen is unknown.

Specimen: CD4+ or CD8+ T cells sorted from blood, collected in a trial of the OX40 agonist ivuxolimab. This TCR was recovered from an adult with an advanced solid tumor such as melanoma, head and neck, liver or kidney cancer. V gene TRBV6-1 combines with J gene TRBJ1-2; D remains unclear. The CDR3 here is CASSEAFQVNYGYTF. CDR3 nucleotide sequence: TGTGCCAGCAGTGAAGCGTTTCAGGTTAACTATGGCTACACCTTC.